Shown below are 29 T cell receptor beta chains from a single sample sequenced in a study of CD8+CD57+ T cells in acquired aplastic anemia. It was genomic DNA that served as the template for profiling TCR beta VDJ and CDR3. TCRdb used MiXCR to reprocess the reads, holding one entry per CDR3 protein. This table holds under 200,000 distinct CDR3 sequences, about 45% found once. CD8+CD57+ cell expansion, shown by flow cytometry, had occurred in the patients selected for sequencing. Specimen: sorted CD4+, CD8+, or CD8+CD57+ T cells (not recorded which) from PBMCs. The receptors stem from a human donor with aplastic anemia.

The V gene is TRBV10-3, the J gene TRBJ2-1, with 8 nucleotides matching TRBD2. The CDR3 has 12 amino acids. Germline CDR1 reads ENHRY; CDR2 reads SYGVKD. Trimming at V came to 11 bases and at J to 5 bases, leaving 5 bases not matched to a gene. In nucleotides, the CDR3 is TGTGCCTCGCGGGGGGCCAACAATGAGCAGTTCTTC. This translates into CASRGANNEQFF.

This chain connects TRBV9 to TRBJ2-7, with 8 bases that match TRBD1. CDR3 length equals 16 residues. Germline CDR1 is SGDLS and CDR2 is YYNGEE. V lost 3 bases and J lost 6; bases outside the gene matches: 14. The DNA of the CDR3 is TGTGCCAGCAGCGCGCCGGGACAGGTTTTGCTCTGCGAGCAGTACTTC. Its protein product is CASSAPGQVLLCEQYF.

This clonotype showed up just a few times. The V gene is TRBV29-1, the J gene TRBJ2-7, with no clear D. The CDR3 length is 13 residues. CDR1 and CDR2 (germline): SQVTM, ANQGSEA. Between the trimmed V and J ends, which lost 4 bases and 5 bases, there was a span of 15 bases. Here the CDR3 reads CSVVSGFQDEQYF. CDR3 DNA sequence: TGCAGCGTTGTGTCCGGGTTTCAGGACGAGCAGTACTTC.

In this sample, this clonotype turned up many times. This chain connects TRBV4-1 to TRBJ2-7, with 9 positions matching TRBD1. Looked up from germline, CDR1 is MGHRA and CDR2 is YSYEKL. The CDR3 sequence is 16 residues long. V shed 3 bases, J shed 2 bases, and the junction held 8 bases outside the gene matches. The CDR3 coding sequence is TGCGCCAGCAGCCAGGGACAGGGCCCCCGGGCCTACGAGCAGTACTTC. Encoded protein: CASSQGQGPRAYEQYF.

The chain carries TRBV6-2 or TRBV6-3 and TRBJ1-2, with no clear D. CDR3 length: 14 amino acids. Looked up from germline, CDR1 is MNHEY and CDR2 is SVGEGT. V lost 2 bases to trimming and J lost 4 bases, with 11 bases between them. Written as DNA, the CDR3 is TGTGCCAGCAGTTACGTTGGTGAACCCTATGGCTACACCTTC. This translates into CASSYVGEPYGYTF.

In its sample, this clonotype was seen many times. The V gene is TRBV19, the J gene TRBJ1-5; D ambiguous. Germline V gene data show CDR1 as LNHDA and CDR2 as SQIVND (reference sequence). The ends were cut back, 6 bases at V and 9 bases at J, with 12 bases in the middle. This CDR3 region has 12 residues. In DNA, the CDR3 is TGTGCCAGTAGCATCCAGGCATTGCCCCAGCATTTT. Residues: CASSIQALPQHF.

This clonotype was recorded many times. The V gene is TRBV5-1, the J gene TRBJ1-2; the D gene is possibly TRBD1 (5 bases). The V gene's germline CDR1 is SGHRS and CDR2 YFSETQ. The CDR3 runs to 14 residues. V lost 0 bases and J lost 3, with 9 bases in between. The CDR3: CASSLAGGDYGYTF. CDR3 nucleotide sequence: TGCGCCAGCAGCTTGGCCGGGGGGGACTATGGCTACACCTTC.

This clonotype was counted a few times. V and J are TRBV9 and TRBJ2-7; D is possibly TRBD1 (6 bases). Per the germline V gene, CDR1 is SGDLS and CDR2 is YYNGEE. The V gene lost 4 bases and the J gene lost 6 bases, with 8 bases spanning the gap. The CDR3 covers 11 residues. Here the CDR3 DNA reads TGTGCCAGCAGCCAAGGGGGCGAGCAGTACTTC. Its translation is CASSQGGEQYF. Full variable domain (outside the CDR3, taken from reference TRBV9 and TRBJ2-7): DSGVTQTPKHLITATGQRVTLRCSPRSGDLSVYWYQQSLDQGLQFLIQYYNGEERAKGNILERFSAQQFPDLHSELNLSSLELGDSALYFCASSQGGEQYFGPGTRLTVT.

This clonotype was counted many times. J is TRBJ1-3 and V is TRBV6-1; D might be TRBD1 (6 bases). CDR3 length: 14 residues. Trimming pared 6 bases from V and 3 bases from J, leaving 12 bases between. Germline CDR1 reads MNHNS; CDR2 reads SASEGT. For the CDR3, the DNA is TGTGCCAGCAGCAGACAGGATGGTGGAAACACCATATATTTT. Protein product: CASSRQDGGNTIYF.

There are a few counts of this clonotype. The chain joins TRBV24-1 to TRBJ2-5, with 8 bases identical to TRBD1. Germline V CDR1 and CDR2: KGHDR, SFDVKD. V was clipped by 10 bases and J by 2 bases; unmatched bases: 5. The CDR3 has 13 residues. The CDR3 reads CATRDRGQETQYF. The CDR3 nucleotides read TGTGCCACGAGAGACAGGGGTCAAGAGACCCAGTACTTC.

Ten or more counts support this clonotype. V gene TRBV6-5 combines with J gene TRBJ1-1; D ambiguous. This CDR3 has 13 residues. Looked up from germline, CDR1 is MNHEY and CDR2 is SVGAGI. Trimming stripped 6 bases from V and 4 bases from J, with 12 bases between. The CDR3 bases are TGTGCCAGCAGGAGAACCACTACCACTGAAGCTTTCTTT. Amino acids: CASRRTTTTEAFF.

This clonotype was picked up one time. The chain combines TRBV2 with TRBJ2-3, with D unresolved. The V gene's germline CDR1 is SNHLY and CDR2 FYNNEI. Trimming stripped 7 bases from V and 2 bases from J, with 13 bases between. CDR3 length: 14 residues. The CDR3 here is CASTELDHTDTQYF. DNA of the CDR3: TGTGCCAGCACCGAGCTAGACCACACAGATACGCAGTATTTT.

This clonotype was detected a few times. This chain uses TRBV7-2 with TRBJ2-5; possible D gene TRBD1, 6 bases. Deletions cut 7 bases from V and 5 bases from J, with 11 bases between. The CDR3 is 12 amino acids. Germline V CDR1 and CDR2: SGHTA, FQGNSA. CDR3 amino acids: CASNLRGETQYF. For the CDR3, the DNA is TGTGCCAGCAACCTAAGGGGGGAGACCCAGTACTTC.

The chain has TRBV10-3 and TRBJ1-4; D is perhaps TRBD1 (6 bases). CDR3 length: 15 residues. Germline loops: CDR1 ENHRY, CDR2 SYGVKD. V lost 10 bases, J lost 0 bases, and 15 bases lay in between. Here the CDR3 reads CATMDSHSTNEKLFF. The CDR3 DNA reads TGTGCCACAATGGACAGTCATTCAACTAATGAAAAACTGTTTTTT.

The gene calls are TRBV11-2 and TRBJ2-1, with D possibly TRBD2 on 5 matching bases. Trimming left V 0 bases short and J 6 bases short, with 21 bases between. The germline gives CDR1 SGHAT, CDR2 FQNNGV. The CDR3 spans 18 residues. The CDR3 is CASSLDSSVDRGSNEQFF. The CDR3 nucleotides read TGTGCCAGCAGCTTAGATAGTAGCGTTGATCGCGGATCCAATGAGCAGTTCTTC.

The table lists this clonotype with a count of one. The rearrangement joins TRBV6-5 to TRBJ2-3, with no clear D. Trimming took 2 bases from V and 1 from J, leaving 10 bases between them. CDR1 and CDR2 (germline): MNHEY, SVGAGI. This CDR3 has 15 amino acids. CDR3 region: CASSYGDGGTDTQYF. Here the CDR3 DNA reads TGTGCCAGCAGTTACGGGGATGGCGGCACAGATACGCAGTATTTT.

This chain connects TRBV7-9 to TRBJ1-4, with 8 nucleotides matching TRBD1. The CDR3 is 16 residues long. Germline CDR1 is SEHNR and CDR2 is FQNEAQ (reference sequence). The J segment lost 0 bases and the V segment lost 4 bases, leaving 4 bases of the junction unmatched. The chain's CDR3 is CASSSDRGPTNEKLFF. DNA for the CDR3: TGTGCCAGCAGCTCCGACAGGGGACCAACTAATGAAAAACTGTTTTTT.

Comments on this clonotype: At one boundary the junction diverges from the germline segment, which might be a read error. The chain recombines TRBV15 with TRBJ2-5, with D possibly matching TRBD1 (6 bases). This CDR3 is built from 14 residues. Germline V gives CDR1 LNHNV, CDR2 YYDKDF (reference sequence). The CDR3 DNA is TGTGCCAGCAGCCAGGGGATTACACAAGAGACCCAGTACTTC. This gives the protein CASSQGITQETQYF.

A note on this clonotype: Possible read error: a much larger clone is one base away. Likely a read error: the CDR3 ends without its conserved phenylalanine or tryptophan. The V gene is TRBV9, the J gene TRBJ1-2, with TRBD1 as a possible D gene (5 bases). Germline V gene sequence: CDR1 SGDLS, CDR2 YYNGEE. This CDR3 has 16 amino acids. Trimming stripped 3 bases from V and 0 bases from J, with 15 bases between. CDR3: CASSADGTASNYGYTL. DNA of the CDR3: TGTGCCAGCAGCGCCGATGGGACTGCATCTAACTATGGCTACACCCTC.

This clonotype was found a few times. A junction boundary mismatches the germline segment, possibly from a read error. The chain's CDR3 is CASSLGTGGDF. For the CDR3, the DNA is TGTGCCAGCAGCTTAGGGACAGGGGGCGACTTC. The chain carries TRBV7-9 and TRBJ2-7; 11 nucleotides line up with TRBD1. The CDR3 is 11 residues long. Germline CDR1 SEHNR, CDR2 FQNEAQ (reference sequence).

The chain couples TRBV12-3 or TRBV12-4 to TRBJ1-2; no clear D. Trimming took off 5 bases at V and 8 bases at J, with 18 bases between the two ends. This CDR3 spans 14 amino acids. CDR3 residues: CASSPSGKVWGYTF. In DNA form, the CDR3 reads TGTGCCAGCAGTCCTTCGGGGAAGGTTTGGGGCTACACCTTC.

J is TRBJ2-1 and V is TRBV14; 9 positions match TRBD2. Germline CDR1 is SGHDN and CDR2 is FVKESK. The CDR3 contains 16 residues. Losses at the gene ends were 0 bases for V and 5 bases for J; bases not matched to a gene: 5. The CDR3 sequence is CASSQDASGTNNEQFF. CDR3 nucleotides: TGTGCCAGCAGCCAAGATGCTAGCGGGACCAACAATGAGCAGTTCTTC.

This clonotype is a singleton in its sample. The chain employs TRBV29-1 and TRBJ1-2; D gene ambiguous. The CDR3 consists of 15 residues. Germline lookup yields CDR1 SQVTM and CDR2 ANQGSEA. Trimming shortened V by 1 base and J by 4 bases, and 16 bases separated the two germline ends. CDR3 in amino acids: CSVEGRDARGYGYTF. The CDR3, as DNA: TGCAGCGTTGAAGGCCGGGATGCTCGGGGCTATGGCTACACCTTC.

This clonotype was recorded at least ten times. This sequence joins TRBV6-1 and TRBJ1-2; 7 bases align to TRBD1. In germline, CDR1 is MNHNS, CDR2 SASEGT. This CDR3 has 14 residues. V lost 5 bases, J lost 4 bases, and 7 bases stayed unmatched. DNA for the CDR3: TGTGCCAGCAGTCGATATAGACAGGGCTATGGCTACACCTTC. It encodes CASSRYRQGYGYTF.

This sequence joins TRBV7-8 and TRBJ2-1; TRBD1 is a possible D gene (6 bases). CDR1 is SGHVS and CDR2 is FQNEAQ in the germline V gene. Trimming took off 6 bases at V and 5 bases at J, with 11 bases between the two ends. This CDR3 spans 13 amino acids. The CDR3 loop reads CASRETGNNEQFF. In DNA form, the CDR3 reads TGTGCCAGCAGGGAAACAGGGAACAATGAGCAGTTCTTC.

The chain employs TRBV10-3 and TRBJ2-6; tentative D call: TRBD1 (5 bases). Germline assignment: CDR1 ENHRY and CDR2 SYGVKD. V lost 8 bases and J 0 bases, leaving 14 bases between the germline ends. This CDR3 contains 16 residues. The DNA of the CDR3 is TGTGCCATCGAAGGGGAATCCCTCTCTGGGGCCAACGTCCTGACTTTC. It translates to CAIEGESLSGANVLTF.

V gene TRBV7-6 combines with J gene TRBJ2-7, with D maybe TRBD1 (6 bases). CDR3 length equals 11 residues. V gave up 8 bases and J gave up 8 bases, with 13 bases separating them. The germline V gene encodes CDR1 SGHVS and CDR2 FNYEAQ. CDR3 loop: CASSERDKQYF. DNA of the CDR3: TGTGCCAGCTCGGAGAGGGACAAGCAGTACTTC. Variable domain in full (rest from reference TRBV7-6 and TRBJ2-7): GAGVSQSPRYKVTKRGQDVALRCDPISGHVSLYWYRQALGQGPEFLTYFNYEAQQDKSGLPNDRFSAERPEGSISTLTIQRTEQRDSAMYRCASSERDKQYFGPGTRLTVT.

The genes are TRBV25-1 and TRBJ1-6; D unresolved. V lost 4 bases to trimming and J lost 7 bases, with 11 bases between them. The CDR3 spans 14 residues. In germline, CDR1 is MGHDK, CDR2 SYGVNS. CDR3: CASSGPQANSPLHF. As DNA, the CDR3 is TGTGCCAGCAGTGGACCCCAAGCGAATTCACCCCTCCACTTT. The full variable domain, in which reference TRBV25-1 and TRBJ1-6 provide the parts outside the CDR3, is EADIYQTPRYLVIGTGKKITLECSQTMGHDKMYWYQQDPGMELHLIHYSYGVNSTEKGDLSSESTVSRIRTEHFPLTLESARPSHTSQYLCASSGPQANSPLHFGNGTRLTVT.

The rearrangement joins TRBV24-1 to TRBJ1-1; D is ambiguous. The CDR3 loop spans 13 amino acids. Germline loops: CDR1 KGHDR, CDR2 SFDVKD. The V gene lost 4 bases and the J gene lost 1 base, with 6 bases spanning the gap. The CDR3 DNA is TGTGCCACCAGTGACCATAAGAACACTGAAGCTTTCTTT. It encodes CATSDHKNTEAFF.